The entry below gives a single T cell receptor (beta chain) sequence along with its context. Its antigen remains unidentified. Germline V gene sequence: CDR1 LNHDA, CDR2 SQIVND (reference sequence). This CDR3 has 19 amino acids. The V and J ends lost 1 base and 2 bases, in that order; junction bases with no gene match: 10. These data originate in a study of somatic mutations in cytotoxic T cells in rheumatoid arthritis. Study overall: Several of the V beta antibody-stained T-cell populations were flow-sorted at nearly 100% purity; V beta1+ cells were among them and were sequenced for TCRB.

Purity of the CD4+ and CD8+ cells, isolated by positive magnetic bead selection, was checked by flow cytometry. Whole-study findings and limits: The identity of the antigens targeted by the expanded CD8+ clones remained unknown. Rheumatoid arthritis patients showed slight TRBV07 underrepresentation, and this was not adjusted for multiple comparisons.

Only in-frame clones appear in the TCRdb table, and some are missing; sequencing was by immunoSEQ multiplex PCR. The table shows under 25,000 clones, with about nine tenths occurring only once. V gene TRBV19 combines with J gene TRBJ2-1; 11 positions match TRBD2. Specimen: CD8+ T cells sorted from blood. The sequence came from a middle-aged man in good health. This CDR3 is CASSIVPTGLAGPYNEQFF. DNA for the CDR3: TGTGCCAGTAGTATAGTCCCCACCGGACTAGCGGGCCCCTACAATGAGCAGTTCTTC.